This TCR beta chain appears in the sequencing data of a study of T cell responses to AZD1222 COVID-19 vaccine. Study-wide background: Investigators merged groups given second doses at roughly 4 or roughly 12 weeks. Findings of the study overall: The donors showed a predominance of white British ancestry and of females, with possible underestimation of clonal diversity.

Clones were sequenced by immunoSEQ multiplex PCR, and TCRdb holds only the in-frame ones, with some missing. This table holds tens of thousands of clones, about 90% found once. To note about this clone: Its antigen is unknown.

Germline CDR1 is LNHNV and CDR2 is YYDKDF (reference sequence). The CDR3 runs 16 residues. Trimming took 0 bases from V and 1 from J, leaving 10 bases between them. V gene TRBV15 combines with J gene TRBJ1-3; D is unresolved. This receptor was identified in an adult in good health. Sequenced here: peripheral blood, sampled on day 0 of AZD1222 vaccination. As DNA, the CDR3 is TGTGCCACCAGCAGAGACCCTACCGGTTCTGGAAACACCATATATTTT. It codes for CATSRDPTGSGNTIYF.